The rows below give T cell receptor beta chains drawn from one sample of a study of vaccination and CD4 T cells after COVID-19. MiXCR, run by TCRdb on the PCR reads, gives a single entry per CDR3 protein. Among fewer than 20,000 distinct CDR3 sequences, more than 45% were seen once, and the ten largest hold more than 9%. No antigen has been identified for these receptors. Specimen: CD4+ T cells from blood, cultured in vitro. The receptors originated from a human donor who had recovered from COVID-19. CDR3s include the opening cysteine and the closing phenylalanine or tryptophan. D genes are given only for firm matches. Size tells how often a clone was seen (once, few, many) or the class of an expanded clone, and some rows leave it out.

D gene	clone size	V gene	J gene	CDR3 protein	CDR3 DNA
.	few	TRBV6-4	TRBJ1-1	CASGRGPGRMNTEAFF	TGTGCCAGCGGCCGGGGCCCAGGCCGAATGAACACTGAAGCTTTCTTT
TRBD1	.	TRBV20-1	TRBJ1-5	CSARVNRGSSNQPQHF	TGCAGTGCTAGAGTTAACAGGGGCTCCAGCAATCAGCCCCAGCATTTT
.	once	TRBV7-3	TRBJ2-7	CASSQWAYEQYF	TGTGCCAGCAGCCAGTGGGCCTACGAGCAGTACTTC
TRBD1	.	TRBV20-1	TRBJ1-1	CSAKDRGRVPF	TGCAGTGCAAAGGACAGGGGGCGCGTGCCCTTT
TRBD2	.	TRBV6-1	TRBJ2-5	CASKRPLAGGETQYF	TGTGCCAGCAAGAGGCCACTAGCGGGGGGAGAGACCCAGTACTTC
TRBD1	few	TRBV6-1	TRBJ1-1	CASRPTGVGQTEAFF	TGTGCCAGCAGACCGACAGGGGTCGGCCAAACTGAAGCTTTCTTT
.	.	TRBV6-5	TRBJ2-6	CASSYPFSGSSGANVLTF	TGTGCCAGCAGTTACCCATTTAGCGGATCCTCTGGGGCCAACGTCCTGACTTTC
TRBD1	few	TRBV7-8	TRBJ2-1	CASSPRRWGQGPNEQFF	TGTGCCAGCAGCCCAAGGAGATGGGGACAGGGGCCAAATGAGCAGTTCTTC
.	few	TRBV6-5	TRBJ1-6	CASSYDRNSPLHF	TGTGCCAGCAGTTACGATCGGAATTCACCCCTCCACTTT
.	.	TRBV20-1	TRBJ2-3	CSAFRADTQYF	TGCAGTGCTTTTAGAGCAGATACGCAGTATTTT
.	.	TRBV19	TRBJ2-1	CASSMTGSSYNEQFF	TGTGCCAGTAGTATGACGGGAAGCTCCTACAATGAGCAGTTCTTC
.	.	TRBV2	TRBJ2-3	CASSSGVDTQYF	TGTGCCAGCAGTTCCGGGGTCGATACGCAGTATTTT
TRBD1	.	TRBV6-1	TRBJ1-1	CASSEHRDSEAFF	TGTGCCAGCAGTGAGCACCGGGACAGTGAAGCTTTCTTT
.	.	TRBV6-2/TRBV6-3	TRBJ2-7	CASSYSTRGSYEQYF	TGTGCCAGCAGTTACTCGACACGAGGATCCTACGAGCAGTACTTC
.	.	TRBV12-3/TRBV12-4	TRBJ1-2	CASSPRGGLYGYTF	TGTGCCAGCAGTCCTCGGGGAGGGCTCTATGGCTACACCTTC
TRBD2	.	TRBV6-1	TRBJ2-5	CASSPRGGGDKAQYF	TGTGCCAGCAGCCCCCGCGGCGGGGGGGACAAGGCCCAGTACTTC
.	few	TRBV20-1	TRBJ1-5	CSARDGRGPSFSNQPQHF	TGCAGTGCTAGAGACGGCAGGGGACCTTCCTTTAGCAATCAGCCCCAGCATTTT
.	.	TRBV7-9	TRBJ2-5	CASSSTTGFQETQYF	TGTGCCAGCAGCTCTACTACCGGGTTTCAAGAGACCCAGTACTTC
TRBD1	.	TRBV7-9	TRBJ2-1	CASSRDSPFNEQFF	TGTGCCAGCAGCCGGGACAGCCCTTTCAATGAGCAGTTCTTC
.	few	TRBV2	TRBJ1-1	CASTIAPRTGVFF	TGTGCCAGCACCATAGCCCCTAGGACGGGGGTTTTCTTT
.	.	TRBV20-1	TRBJ2-3	CSAHDPGGTQYF	TGCAGTGCCCATGACCCGGGCGGTACGCAGTATTTT
.	.	TRBV6-1	TRBJ2-5	CASSSGQLRTQYF	TGTGCCAGCAGCTCCGGACAGTTACGGACCCAGTACTTC
TRBD1	.	TRBV4-2	TRBJ1-1	CASSHNRGNTEAFF	TGTGCCAGCAGCCACAACAGGGGAAACACTGAAGCTTTCTTT